The TCR beta chain under discussion was sequenced for a study of T cell responses to AZD1222 COVID-19 vaccine. Measured with immunoSEQ multiplex PCR; TCRdb has only the in-frame clones, and not every one. The sample yields 130,000 or so clones, around 94% seen once. The CDR3 is 12 residues long. Trimming shortened V by 0 bases and J by 4 bases, and 7 bases separated the two germline ends. Germline V gene lookup returns CDR1 SQVTM and CDR2 ANQGSEA. This clonotype originated in an adult in good health. The rearrangement links TRBV29-1 to TRBJ2-7, with D hard to call. The sequencing here drew on peripheral blood, taken on day 0 of AZD1222 vaccination. CDR3 loop: CSVEEADYEQYF. The CDR3 nucleotides are TGCAGCGTTGAAGAGGCGGATTACGAGCAGTACTTC.